The 9 T cell receptor beta chains in this list originate from one sample, sequenced in a study of blood T cells in healthy people across ages. For the second PCR, which ran for about 7 to 11 cycles, a sample-barcoded 5' primer and a J-beta primer mix were used. TCRdb re-called the 5' RACE reads through MiXCR, storing one row per CDR3 protein. The data hold roughly 800,000 distinct CDR3 sequences, with 25% to 30% observed a single time. This sample also appeared in a second study, on T cells of mothers and their children.

Sequencing was performed on blood. The receptors were sampled from a boy aged 5-17 years in good health.

This clonotype was counted between two and nine times. The rearrangement uses TRBV7-9 and TRBJ2-1; D might be TRBD2 (5 bases). Trimming stripped 8 bases from V and 3 bases from J, with 14 bases between. The CDR3 has 14 residues. The germline CDR1 and CDR2 sequences are SEHNR and FQNEAQ (reference sequence). CDR3 residues: CASLGDANYNEQFF. CDR3 DNA: TGTGCCAGCTTGGGAGACGCTAACTACAATGAGCAGTTCTTC.

The rearrangement links TRBV24-1 to TRBJ2-1, with 7 bases aligning to TRBD1. This CDR3 is built from 15 residues. The junction had 8 bases not matched to a gene; V was cut back by 6 bases and J by 4 bases. CDR1 KGHDR and CDR2 SFDVKD come from the germline V gene. CDR3 sequence reads: CATSRNRQGYNEQFF. The CDR3 DNA follows: TGTGCCACCAGTCGGAACCGACAGGGATACAATGAGCAGTTCTTC.

A note on this clonotype: An end of the junction differs from the germline gene, which may be a read error. The chain combines TRBV7-2 with TRBJ1-5, with D perhaps TRBD1 (5 bases). Germline V lookup: CDR1 SGHTA, CDR2 FQGNSA. This CDR3 is 13 amino acids long. CDR3 sequence (DNA): TGTGCCAGCAGCTTCGGGGCTAATCAGCTCCAGCATTTT. Its translation is CASSFGANQLQHF.

The chain is built from TRBV2 and TRBJ2-1, with 9 bases that match TRBD1. The J call is doubtful: the DNA matches TRBJ2-7 better. The CDR3 has 13 amino acids. Germline V gene data show CDR1 as SNHLY and CDR2 as FYNNEI. This CDR3 reads CASSGQGVSEQYF. CDR3 nucleotides: TGTGCCAGCAGTGGACAGGGGGTAAGCGAGCAGTACTTC.

This clonotype was observed many times. The gene calls are TRBV14 and TRBJ2-7; 7 bases line up with TRBD1. The J segment lost 2 bases and the V segment lost 2 bases, leaving 3 bases of the junction unmatched. The CDR3 spans 14 residues. CDR1 is SGHDN, CDR2 FVKESK, per germline. CDR3 DNA sequence: TGTGCCAGCAGCCAAAGGACAGGCACCTACGAGCAGTACTTC. The encoded protein is CASSQRTGTYEQYF.

This clonotype was detected only a few times. The chain uses TRBV10-3 and TRBJ2-7, with D tentatively TRBD2 (5 bases). The end of the DNA is better explained by TRBJ2-5, so the J call may be wrong. The CDR3 extends over 14 amino acids. The germline CDR1 and CDR2 sequences are ENHRY and SYGVKD. CDR3 DNA sequence: TGTGCCATCAGTGAGCTCGGGATCAGAGAGACCCAGTACTTC. As protein: CAISELGIRETQYF.

This sequence joins TRBV9 and TRBJ2-1, with 7 nucleotides matching TRBD2. Germline CDR1 and CDR2: SGDLS and YYNGEE. The V gene end was trimmed by 1 base and the J gene end by 0 bases; junction bases not matched to a gene: 7. The CDR3 totals 17 residues. This chain's CDR3 is CASSVTSEPSSYNEQFF. The CDR3, as DNA: TGTGCCAGCAGCGTAACTAGCGAACCTTCCTCCTACAATGAGCAGTTCTTC. Combining the CDR3 with reference TRBV9 and TRBJ2-1 gives the whole variable domain DSGVTQTPKHLITATGQRVTLRCSPRSGDLSVYWYQQSLDQGLQFLIQYYNGEERAKGNILERFSAQQFPDLHSELNLSSLELGDSALYFCASSVTSEPSSYNEQFFGPGTRLTVL.

This clonotype came up many times. The chain is built from TRBV28 and TRBJ2-7; D perhaps matches TRBD1 (5 bases). Germline CDR1 MDHEN, CDR2 SYDVKM. V gave up 5 bases and J gave up 6 bases, with 8 bases separating them. The CDR3 is 11 amino acids. Written as DNA, the CDR3 is TGTGCCAGCAGTGTAAGGGGCGAGCAGTACTTC. Its protein is CASSVRGEQYF.

The chain combines TRBV19 with TRBJ2-5; tentative D call: TRBD2 (5 bases). The J call could be wrong; TRBJ2-1 is a better fit for the DNA end. The germline CDR1 and CDR2 sequences are LNHDA and SQIVND (reference sequence). This CDR3 spans 13 amino acids. This CDR3 is CASSIRTYNEQFF. The CDR3 nucleotides are TGTGCCAGTAGTATCCGGACTTACAATGAGCAGTTCTTC.